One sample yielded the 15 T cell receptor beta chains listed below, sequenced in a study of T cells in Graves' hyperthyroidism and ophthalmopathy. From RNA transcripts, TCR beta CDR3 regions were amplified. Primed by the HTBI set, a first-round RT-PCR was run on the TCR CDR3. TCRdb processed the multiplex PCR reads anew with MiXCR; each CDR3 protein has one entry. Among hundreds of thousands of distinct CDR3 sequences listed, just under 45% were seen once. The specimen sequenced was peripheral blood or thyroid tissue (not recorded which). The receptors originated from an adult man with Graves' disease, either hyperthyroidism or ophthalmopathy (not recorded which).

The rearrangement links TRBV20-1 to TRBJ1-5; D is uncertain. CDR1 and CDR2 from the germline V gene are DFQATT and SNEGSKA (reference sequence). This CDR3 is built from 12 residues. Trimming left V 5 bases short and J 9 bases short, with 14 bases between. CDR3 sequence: CSAPAPSGPQHF. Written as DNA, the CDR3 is TGCAGTGCTCCCGCCCCTTCGGGGCCCCAGCATTTT.

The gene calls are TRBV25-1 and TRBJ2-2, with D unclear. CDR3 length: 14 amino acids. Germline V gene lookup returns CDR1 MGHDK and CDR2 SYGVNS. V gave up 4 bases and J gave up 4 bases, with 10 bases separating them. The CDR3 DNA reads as TGTGCCAGCAGTGGGTACCCCTCCACCGGGGAGCTGTTTTTT. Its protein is CASSGYPSTGELFF.

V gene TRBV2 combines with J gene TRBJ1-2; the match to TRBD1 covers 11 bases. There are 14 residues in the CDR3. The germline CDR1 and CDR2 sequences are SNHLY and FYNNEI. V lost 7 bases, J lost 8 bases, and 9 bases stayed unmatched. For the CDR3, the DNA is TGTGCCAGCACCGGGACAGGGGGTTCGAGGGGCTACACCTTC. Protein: CASTGTGGSRGYTF.

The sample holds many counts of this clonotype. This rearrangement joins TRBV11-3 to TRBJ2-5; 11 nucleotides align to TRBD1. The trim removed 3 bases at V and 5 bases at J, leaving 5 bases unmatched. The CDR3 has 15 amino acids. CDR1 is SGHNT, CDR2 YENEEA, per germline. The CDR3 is CASSFGTGGYETQYF. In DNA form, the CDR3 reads TGTGCCAGCAGCTTCGGGACAGGGGGATACGAGACCCAGTACTTC. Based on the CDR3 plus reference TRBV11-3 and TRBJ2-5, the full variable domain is EAGVVQSPRYKIIEKKQPVAFWCNPISGHNTLYWYLQNLGQGPELLIRYENEEAVDDSQLPKDRFSAERLKGVDSTLKIQPAELGDSAVYLCASSFGTGGYETQYFGPGTRLLVL.

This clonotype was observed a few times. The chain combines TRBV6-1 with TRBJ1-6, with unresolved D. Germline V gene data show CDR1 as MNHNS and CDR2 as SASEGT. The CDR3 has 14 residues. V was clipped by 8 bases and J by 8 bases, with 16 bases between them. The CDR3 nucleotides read TGTGCCAGCTGGGTCCGGAGGTTGGATTCACCCCTCCACTTT. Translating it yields CASWVRRLDSPLHF.

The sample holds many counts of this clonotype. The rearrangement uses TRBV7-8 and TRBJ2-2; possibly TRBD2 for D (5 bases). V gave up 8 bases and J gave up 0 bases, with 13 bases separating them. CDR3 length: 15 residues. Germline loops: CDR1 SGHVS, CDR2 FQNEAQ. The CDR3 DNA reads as TGTGCCAGCTTAGTGACTAACCCGAACACCGGGGAGCTGTTTTTT. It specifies CASLVTNPNTGELFF.

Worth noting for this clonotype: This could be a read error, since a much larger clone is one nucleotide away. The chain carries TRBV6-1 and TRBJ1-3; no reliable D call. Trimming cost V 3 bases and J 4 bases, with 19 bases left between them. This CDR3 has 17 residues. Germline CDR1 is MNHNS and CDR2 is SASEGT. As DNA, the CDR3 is TGTGCCAGCAGTGAGCCGCAACCATGGACGTCAGGAAACACCATATATTTT. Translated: CASSEPQPWTSGNTIYF.

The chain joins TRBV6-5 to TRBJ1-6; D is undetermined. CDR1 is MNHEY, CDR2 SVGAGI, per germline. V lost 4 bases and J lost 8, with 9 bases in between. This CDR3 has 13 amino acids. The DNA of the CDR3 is TGTGCCAGCAGTTTACAGCGGTATTCACCCCTCCACTTT. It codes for CASSLQRYSPLHF.

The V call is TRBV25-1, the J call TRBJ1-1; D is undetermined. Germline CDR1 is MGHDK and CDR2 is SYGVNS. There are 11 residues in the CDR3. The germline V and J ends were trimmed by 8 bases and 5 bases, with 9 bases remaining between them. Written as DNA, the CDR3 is TGTGCCAGCGTAGTGGAAACTGAAGCTTTCTTT. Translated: CASVVETEAFF.

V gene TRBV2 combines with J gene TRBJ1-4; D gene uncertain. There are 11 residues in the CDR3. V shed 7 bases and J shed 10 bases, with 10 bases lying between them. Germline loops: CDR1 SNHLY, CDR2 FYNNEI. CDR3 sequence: CASIRTGKLFF. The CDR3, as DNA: TGTGCCAGCATTAGGACCGGAAAACTGTTTTTT.

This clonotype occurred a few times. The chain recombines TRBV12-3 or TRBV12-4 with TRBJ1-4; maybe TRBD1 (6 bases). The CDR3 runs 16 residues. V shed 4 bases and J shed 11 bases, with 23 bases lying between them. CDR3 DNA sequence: TGTGCCAGCAGTTCCTCCCCGGACAGCCAGGTCGGGAAACTGTTTTTT. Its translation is CASSSSPDSQVGKLFF.

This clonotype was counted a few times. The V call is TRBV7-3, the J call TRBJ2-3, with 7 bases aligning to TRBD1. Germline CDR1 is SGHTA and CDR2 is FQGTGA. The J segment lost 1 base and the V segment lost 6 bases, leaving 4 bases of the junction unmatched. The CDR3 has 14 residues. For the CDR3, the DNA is TGTGCCAGCAGTGACAGGGCCCGCACAGATACGCAGTATTTT. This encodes CASSDRARTDTQYF.

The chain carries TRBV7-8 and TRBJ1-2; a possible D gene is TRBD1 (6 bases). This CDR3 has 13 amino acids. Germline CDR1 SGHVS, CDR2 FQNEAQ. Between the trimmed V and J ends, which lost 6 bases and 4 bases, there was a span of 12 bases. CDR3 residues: CASSRQVLYGYTF. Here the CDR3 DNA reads TGTGCCAGCAGTCGACAGGTGCTCTATGGCTACACCTTC.

The chain's CDR3 is CASTPGQGFGETQYF. CDR3 nucleotides: TGCGCCAGCACGCCGGGACAGGGATTCGGAGAGACCCAGTACTTC. The chain links TRBV10-2 to TRBJ2-5; 9 bases agree with TRBD1. V was clipped by 7 bases and J by 4 bases; unmatched bases: 10. In germline, CDR1 is WSHSY, CDR2 SAAADI. CDR3 length equals 15 residues.

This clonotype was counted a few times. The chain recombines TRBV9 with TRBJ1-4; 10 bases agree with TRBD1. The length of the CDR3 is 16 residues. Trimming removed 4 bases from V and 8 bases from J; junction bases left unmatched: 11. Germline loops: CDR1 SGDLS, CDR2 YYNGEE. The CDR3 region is CASSPTAGTGVEKLFF. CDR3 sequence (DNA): TGTGCCAGCAGCCCTACGGCGGGGACAGGGGTCGAAAAACTGTTTTTT.